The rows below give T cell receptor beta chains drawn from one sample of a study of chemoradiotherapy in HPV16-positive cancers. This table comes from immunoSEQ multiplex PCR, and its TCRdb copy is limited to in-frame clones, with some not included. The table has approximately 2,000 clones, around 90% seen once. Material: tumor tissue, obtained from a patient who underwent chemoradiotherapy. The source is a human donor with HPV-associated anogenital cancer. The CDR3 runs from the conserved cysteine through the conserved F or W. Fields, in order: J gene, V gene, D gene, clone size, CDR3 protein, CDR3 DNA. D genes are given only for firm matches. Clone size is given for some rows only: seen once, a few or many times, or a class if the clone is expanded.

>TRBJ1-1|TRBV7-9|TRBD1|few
CASSLATGETEAFF
TGTGCCAGCAGCTTAGCTACAGGGGAAACTGAAGCTTTCTTT
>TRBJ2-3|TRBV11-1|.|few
CASSIGADTQYF
TGTGCCAGCAGCATAGGGGCAGATACGCAGTATTTT
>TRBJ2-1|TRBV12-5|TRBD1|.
CASGLGQGMFF
TGTGCTAGTGGTTTGGGACAGGGCATGTTCTTC
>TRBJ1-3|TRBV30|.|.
CAWTKQAAQRTIYF
TGTGCCTGGACCAAACAGGCGGCCCAACGAACCATATATTTT
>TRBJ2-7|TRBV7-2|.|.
CASSLPGGVYEQYF
TGTGCCAGCAGCTTACCGGGTGGGGTCTACGAGCAGTACTTC
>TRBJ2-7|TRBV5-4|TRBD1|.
CASSLGTDRSYEQYF
TGTGCCAGCAGCCTCGGGACGGACAGGAGCTACGAGCAGTACTTC
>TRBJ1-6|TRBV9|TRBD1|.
CASSGRDRGLPLHF
TGTGCCAGCAGCGGTCGGGACAGGGGGTTACCCCTCCACTTT
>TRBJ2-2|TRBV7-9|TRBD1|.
CASSLPGQGTGELFF
TGTGCCAGCAGCCTCCCGGGACAGGGGACCGGGGAGCTGTTTTTT
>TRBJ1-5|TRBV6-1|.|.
CASSEFPQLEGSNQPQHF
TGTGCCAGCAGTGAATTCCCTCAACTCGAGGGGAGCAATCAGCCCCAGCATTTT
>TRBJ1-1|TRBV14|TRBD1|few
CASSHGTDYTEAFF
TGTGCCAGCAGCCACGGGACAGATTACACTGAAGCTTTCTTT
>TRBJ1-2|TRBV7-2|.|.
CASSPGMNYGYTF
TGTGCCAGCAGTCCCGGCATGAACTATGGCTACACCTTC
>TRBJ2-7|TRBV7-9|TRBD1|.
CASSSKGGQGRSSYEQYF
TGTGCCAGCAGCTCGAAAGGGGGACAGGGAAGGAGCTCCTACGAGCAGTACTTC
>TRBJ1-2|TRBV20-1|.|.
CSARHRTGYTF
TGCAGTGCAAGACACAGGACTGGCTACACCTTC
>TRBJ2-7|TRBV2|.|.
CASRQDSYIYEQYF
TGTGCCAGCAGACAGGACTCATATATCTACGAGCAGTACTTC
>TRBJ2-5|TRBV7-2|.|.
CASSLEGARGETQYF
TGTGCCAGCAGCTTAGAGGGGGCCCGGGGGGAGACCCAGTACTTC
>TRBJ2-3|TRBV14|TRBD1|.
CASSQIWTGGTDTQYF
TGTGCCAGCAGCCAAATTTGGACAGGGGGGACAGATACGCAGTATTTT
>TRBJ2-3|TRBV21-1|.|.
CASSRPWRGGIDTQYF
TGTGCCAGCAGCCGCCCCTGGCGGGGGGGCATCGATACGCAGTATTTT
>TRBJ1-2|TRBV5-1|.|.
CASSFTDYQGGYTF
TGCGCCAGCAGCTTCACGGATTACCAGGGGGGCTACACCTTC
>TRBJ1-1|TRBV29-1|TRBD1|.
CSVEGTGRTEAFF
TGCAGCGTTGAAGGGACAGGGAGGACTGAAGCTTTCTTT
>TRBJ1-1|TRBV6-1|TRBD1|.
CASLGGGAGTEAFF
TGTGCCAGCCTCGGAGGGGGCGCGGGTACTGAAGCTTTCTTT
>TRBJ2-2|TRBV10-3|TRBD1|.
CAISADRAGELFF
TGTGCCATCAGCGCTGACAGGGCCGGGGAGCTGTTTTTT
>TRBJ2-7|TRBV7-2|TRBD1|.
CASSPWTGIPYEQYF
TGTGCCAGCAGCCCGTGGACAGGAATACCCTACGAGCAGTACTTC
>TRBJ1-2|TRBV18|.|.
CASSPTGQTYGYTF
TGTGCCAGCTCACCTACTGGACAGACCTATGGCTACACCTTC
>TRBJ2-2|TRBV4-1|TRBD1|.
CASSQDPGQPIGGELFF
TGCGCCAGCAGCCAAGACCCGGGACAGCCTATTGGGGGGGAGCTGTTTTTT
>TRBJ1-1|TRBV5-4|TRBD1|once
CASSSPGTGGMNTEAFF
TGTGCCAGCAGCTCCCCCGGGACAGGGGGCATGAACACTGAAGCTTTCTTT
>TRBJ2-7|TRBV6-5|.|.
CASAVGPTYEQYF
TGTGCCAGCGCGGTCGGTCCAACCTACGAGCAGTACTTC
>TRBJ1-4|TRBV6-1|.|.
CASRADNEKLFF
TGTGCCAGCAGGGCCGATAATGAAAAACTGTTTTTT
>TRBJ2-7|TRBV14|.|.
CASSQTGQQYF
TGTGCCAGCAGCCAAACAGGTCAGCAGTACTTC
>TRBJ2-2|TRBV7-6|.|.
CASSSTGELFF
TGTGCCAGCAGCTCTACCGGGGAGCTGTTTTTT
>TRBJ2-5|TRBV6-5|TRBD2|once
CASSIGLDNQETQYF
TGTGCCAGTTCTATCGGACTAGATAACCAAGAGACCCAGTACTTC
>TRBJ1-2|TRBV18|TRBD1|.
CASSRETGISGMGGYTF
TGTGCCAGCTCACGAGAGACAGGGATATCGGGAATGGGAGGCTACACCTTC
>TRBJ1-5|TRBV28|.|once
CASLPGQINQPQHF
TGTGCCAGCTTACCGGGACAAATTAATCAGCCCCAGCATTTT
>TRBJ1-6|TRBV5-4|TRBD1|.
CASSDKGTGQPPLHF
TGTGCCAGCAGCGACAAAGGGACAGGGCAGCCACCCCTCCACTTT
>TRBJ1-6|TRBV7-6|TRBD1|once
CASSTGDYSPLHF
TGTGCCAGCAGCACAGGGGATTATTCACCTCTCCACTTT
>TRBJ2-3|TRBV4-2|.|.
CASSHDGSTDTQYF
TGTGCCAGCAGCCACGACGGGAGCACAGATACGCAGTATTTT
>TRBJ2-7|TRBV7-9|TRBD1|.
CASSLATGTGGPNEQYF
TGTGCCAGCAGCTTAGCGACAGGGACAGGGGGTCCCAACGAGCAGTACTTC
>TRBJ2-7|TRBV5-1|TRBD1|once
CASGFGTGGDEQYF
TGCGCCAGCGGATTCGGGACAGGAGGGGACGAGCAGTACTTC
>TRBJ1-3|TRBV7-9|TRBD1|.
CASSLEGQAIFSGNTIYF
TGTGCCAGCAGCTTAGAGGGACAGGCAATCTTCTCTGGAAACACCATATATTTT
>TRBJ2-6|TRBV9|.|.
CASSVSGGANVLTF
TGTGCCAGCAGCGTAAGCGGCGGGGCCAACGTCCTGACTTTC